This T cell receptor (beta chain) originates from a study of CD4 T cell repertoires in COVID-19. Samples came from patients recovered from mild-to-severe COVID-19. The protocol was immunoSEQ multiplex PCR, while the TCRdb copy is restricted to in-frame clones and leaves out a portion. The table records about 75,000 clones, around four fifths of them present only once. The sample in question was CD4+ T cells from peripheral blood, obtained after recovery from COVID-19. The sequence derives from a human donor who had COVID-19.

CDR3 in amino acids: CASSPLLMTDKLKTQYF. In DNA form, the CDR3 reads TGTGCCAGCTCGCCGCTATTAATGACGGACAAACTAAAGACCCAGTACTTC. The V gene is TRBV18, the J gene TRBJ2-5; maybe TRBD1 (5 bases). This CDR3 spans 17 amino acids. Trimming shortened V by 6 bases and J by 6 bases, and 26 bases separated the two germline ends. CDR1 and CDR2 (germline): KGHSH, LQKENI.